The rows below give T cell receptor beta chains drawn from one sample of a study of T cells in Graves' hyperthyroidism and ophthalmopathy. TCRdb re-called the multiplex PCR reads with MiXCR, one entry per CDR3 protein. The profile shows over 500,000 distinct CDR3 sequences, around 15% of them singletons. The sample consisted of blood. These receptors were taken from a woman between 35 and 50 years old with Graves' hyperthyroidism. Both conserved end residues are part of each CDR3. D genes are given only for firm matches. Only part of the rows carry a size: once, few, many, or a class if the clone is expanded.

TRBV19	TRBJ2-1	many	TRBD2	CASSVPGGLADPYNEQFF	TGTGCCAGTAGTGTCCCTGGGGGACTAGCGGATCCCTACAATGAGCAGTTCTTC
TRBV19	TRBJ1-4	few	-	CASSIRTRSEKLFF	TGTGCCAGTAGTATTAGGACAAGGAGTGAAAAACTGTTTTTT
TRBV30	TRBJ1-5	many	-	CAWSVGQGLNQPQHF	TGTGCCTGGAGCGTCGGGCAGGGTCTTAATCAGCCCCAGCATTTT
TRBV6-1	TRBJ2-7	many	TRBD2	CASSYSGAGGPTEQYF	TGTGCCAGCAGTTACTCAGGAGCGGGAGGGCCTACCGAGCAGTACTTC
TRBV6-1	TRBJ2-5	-	-	CASSGSRQGMETQYF	TGTGCCAGCAGTGGATCCCGGCAGGGGATGGAGACCCAGTACTTC
TRBV6-1	TRBJ2-4	many	TRBD2	CASRHSGAGGGENIQYF	TGTGCCAGCAGACACTCAGGCGCGGGGGGGGGGGAAAACATTCAGTACTTC
TRBV7-2	TRBJ1-5	many	-	CASSFYGTDNQPQHF	TGTGCCAGCAGCTTTTATGGGACGGATAATCAGCCCCAGCATTTT
TRBV28	TRBJ2-5	many	-	CASSFPHRGQGRDQETQYF	TGTGCCAGCAGTTTCCCCCACAGAGGCCAGGGTCGAGACCAAGAGACCCAGTACTTC
TRBV28	TRBJ1-1	-	-	CASSTPSPPNTEAFF	TGTGCCAGCTCAACCCCTTCCCCACCGAACACTGAAGCTTTCTTT
TRBV15	TRBJ2-5	many	-	CATSRGKHPTETQYF	TGTGCCACCAGCAGAGGTAAACACCCGACGGAGACCCAGTACTTC
TRBV28	TRBJ1-5	few	TRBD1	CASSFETGDNQPQHF	TGTGCCAGCAGTTTCGAGACAGGGGACAATCAGCCCCAGCATTTT
TRBV6-9	TRBJ1-2	-	-	CASRMSDNYGYTF	TGTGCCAGCAGGATGTCGGATAACTATGGCTACACCTTC
TRBV28	TRBJ2-3	many	TRBD2	CASRTGTSVVDTQYF	TGTGCCAGCAGAACAGGGACTAGCGTCGTAGATACGCAGTATTTT
TRBV10-3	TRBJ2-7	many	-	CAIMGEDSYEQYF	TGTGCCATCATGGGGGAGGACTCCTACGAGCAGTACTTC
TRBV9	TRBJ2-2	-	TRBD2	CASSAARLAPGELFF	TGTGCCAGCAGCGCCGCTCGACTAGCACCTGGGGAGCTGTTTTTT
TRBV6-1	TRBJ2-1	-	-	CASSEQGWVEQFF	TGTGCCAGCAGCGAACAGGGTTGGGTAGAGCAGTTCTTC
TRBV5-5	TRBJ2-7	-	TRBD2	CASSFSGGPDEQYF	TGTGCCAGCAGCTTCTCGGGGGGGCCGGACGAGCAGTACTTC
TRBV2	TRBJ2-7	many	TRBD1	CASRPTGGSYEQYF	TGTGCCAGCAGGCCGACAGGGGGCTCCTACGAGCAGTACTTC
TRBV9	TRBJ2-5	-	-	CASSVPNAYGIEETQYF	TGTGCCAGCAGCGTACCCAACGCTTATGGGATCGAAGAGACCCAGTACTTC
TRBV6-1	TRBJ2-1	-	-	CASDSRAGNEQFF	TGTGCCAGTGACTCCAGGGCCGGGAATGAGCAGTTCTTC
TRBV5-1	TRBJ2-3	many	-	CASSLTEYGTDTQYF	TGCGCCAGCAGCTTGACAGAGTACGGCACAGATACGCAGTATTTT
TRBV20-1	TRBJ1-1	-	TRBD1	CSGNQGGGEAFF	TGCAGTGGCAACCAGGGGGGTGGTGAAGCTTTCTTT
TRBV3-1	TRBJ1-5	-	TRBD1	CASSLGQGFQPQHF	TGTGCCAGCAGCCTGGGACAGGGATTCCAGCCCCAGCATTTT
TRBV4-1	TRBJ1-1	many	-	CASSQVMSVGNPNTEAFF	TGCGCCAGCAGCCAAGTAATGTCAGTCGGGAACCCGAACACTGAAGCTTTCTTT
TRBV29-1	TRBJ2-7	many	-	CSVWVPSYEQYF	TGCAGCGTTTGGGTGCCTTCCTACGAGCAGTACTTC
TRBV5-1	TRBJ2-3	many	-	CASSGRVDPDTQYF	TGCGCCAGCAGTGGTAGGGTGGACCCAGATACGCAGTATTTT
TRBV7-6	TRBJ2-3	many	-	CASSLKSDTQYF	TGTGCCAGCAGCTTGAAGTCCGATACGCAGTATTTT
TRBV28	TRBJ2-2	few	-	CASIAGGIGTGELFF	TGTGCCAGCATCGCTGGGGGTATAGGGACCGGGGAGCTGTTTTTT
TRBV5-1	TRBJ2-3	many	-	CASSPMQPSTDTQYF	TGCGCCAGCAGCCCCATGCAGCCTAGCACAGATACGCAGTATTTT
TRBV11-3	TRBJ1-2	-	-	CASGRKTERANYGYTF	TGTGCCAGCGGCCGTAAGACAGAAAGAGCTAACTATGGCTACACCTTC